This paragraph reports one T cell receptor (beta chain). This specimen comes from a study of T cell changes during pregnancy in multiple sclerosis. CDR1 SEHNR and CDR2 FQNEAQ come from the germline V gene (reference sequence). The V gene lost 0 bases and the J gene lost 6 bases, with 11 bases spanning the gap. CDR3 length: 14 amino acids. Method: immunoSEQ multiplex PCR; TCRdb's copy keeps in-frame clones and lacks some. Counted here are 25,000 to 30,000 clones, approximately 91% occurring once; the ten biggest clones make up approximately 6.8%. V usage is TRBV7-9 and J usage is TRBJ1-2; D gene uncertain. The sample was CD8+ T cells from peripheral blood mononuclear cells, taken after pregnancy. This receptor was taken from a female donor with multiple sclerosis, enrolled in a pregnancy study. CDR3 region: CASSLAVTSNGYTF. The CDR3 coding sequence is TGTGCCAGCAGCTTAGCGGTGACATCGAATGGCTACACCTTC.